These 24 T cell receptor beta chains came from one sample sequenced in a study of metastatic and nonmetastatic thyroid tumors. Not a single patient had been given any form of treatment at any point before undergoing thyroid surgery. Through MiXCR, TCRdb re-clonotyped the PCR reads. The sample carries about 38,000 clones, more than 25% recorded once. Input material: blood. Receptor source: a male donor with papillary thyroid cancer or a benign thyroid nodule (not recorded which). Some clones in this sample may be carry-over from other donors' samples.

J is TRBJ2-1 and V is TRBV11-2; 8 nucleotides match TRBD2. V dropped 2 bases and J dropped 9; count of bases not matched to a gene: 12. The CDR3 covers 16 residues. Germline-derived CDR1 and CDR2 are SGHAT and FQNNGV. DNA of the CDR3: TGTGCCAGCAGCTTACTTGACGGGAGGGCCGGAGCTGAGCAGTTCTTC. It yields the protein CASSLLDGRAGAEQFF.

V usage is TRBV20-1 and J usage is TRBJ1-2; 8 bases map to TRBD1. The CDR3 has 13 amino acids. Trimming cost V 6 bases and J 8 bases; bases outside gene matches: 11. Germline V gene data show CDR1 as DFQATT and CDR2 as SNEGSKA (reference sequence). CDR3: CSADKAGGVGYTF. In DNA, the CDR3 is TGCAGTGCCGATAAAGCAGGGGGCGTGGGCTACACCTTC.

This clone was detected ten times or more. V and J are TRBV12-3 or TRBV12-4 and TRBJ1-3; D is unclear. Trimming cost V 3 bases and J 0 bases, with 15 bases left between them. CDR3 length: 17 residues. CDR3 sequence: CASSFFGSIDSGNTIYF. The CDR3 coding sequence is TGTGCCAGCAGTTTTTTCGGTAGCATAGACTCTGGAAACACCATATATTTT.

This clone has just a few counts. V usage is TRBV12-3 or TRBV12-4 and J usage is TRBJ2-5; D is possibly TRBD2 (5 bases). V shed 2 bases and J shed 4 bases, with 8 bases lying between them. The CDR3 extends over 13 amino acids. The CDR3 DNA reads TGTGCCAGCAGTTTATGGGAGTCAGAGACCCAGTACTTC. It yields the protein CASSLWESETQYF.

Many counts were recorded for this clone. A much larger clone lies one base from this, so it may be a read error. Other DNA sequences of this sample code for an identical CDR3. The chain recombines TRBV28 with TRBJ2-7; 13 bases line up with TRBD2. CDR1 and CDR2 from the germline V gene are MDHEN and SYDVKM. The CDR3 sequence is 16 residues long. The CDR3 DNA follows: TGCGCCAGCAGCCCAATAGGACTAGCGGGAGTCTACGAGCAGTACTTC. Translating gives CASSPIGLAGVYEQYF.

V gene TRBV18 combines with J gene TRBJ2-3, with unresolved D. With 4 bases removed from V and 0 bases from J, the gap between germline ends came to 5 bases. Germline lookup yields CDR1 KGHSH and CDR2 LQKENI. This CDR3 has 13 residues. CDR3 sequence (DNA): TGTGCCAGCTCACAAAGTAGCACAGATACGCAGTATTTT. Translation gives CASSQSSTDTQYF.

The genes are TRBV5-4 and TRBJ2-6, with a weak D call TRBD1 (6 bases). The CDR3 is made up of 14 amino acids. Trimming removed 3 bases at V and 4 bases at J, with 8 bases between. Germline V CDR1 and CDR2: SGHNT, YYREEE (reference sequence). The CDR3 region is CASSWGTGANVLTF. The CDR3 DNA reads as TGTGCCAGCAGCTGGGGGACAGGGGCCAACGTCCTGACTTTC.

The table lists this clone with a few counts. This CDR3 reads CASLTGSGSSYEQYF. For the CDR3, the DNA is TGTGCCAGCCTTACCGGTAGCGGGAGCTCCTACGAGCAGTACTTC. The chain is built from TRBV19 and TRBJ2-7; TRBD2 aligns across 9 bases. Losses at the gene ends were 9 bases for V and 0 bases for J; bases not matched to a gene: 9. The germline gives CDR1 LNHDA, CDR2 SQIVND (reference sequence). The CDR3 length is 15 residues.

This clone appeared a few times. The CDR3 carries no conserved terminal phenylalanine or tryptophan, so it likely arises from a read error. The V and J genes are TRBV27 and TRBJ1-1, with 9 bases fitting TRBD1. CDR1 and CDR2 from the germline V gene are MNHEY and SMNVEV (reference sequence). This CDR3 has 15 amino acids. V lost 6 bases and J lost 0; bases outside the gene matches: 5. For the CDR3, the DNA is TGTGCCAGCAGGAGGGACAGGGATGTGAACACTGAAGCTTTCCTT. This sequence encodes CASRRDRDVNTEAFL.

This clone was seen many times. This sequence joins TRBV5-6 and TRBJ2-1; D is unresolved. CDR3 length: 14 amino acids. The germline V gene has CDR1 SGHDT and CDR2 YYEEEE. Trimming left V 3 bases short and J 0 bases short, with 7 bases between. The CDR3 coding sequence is TGTGCCAGCAGCTACTTGATCTCCTACAATGAGCAGTTCTTC. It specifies CASSYLISYNEQFF.

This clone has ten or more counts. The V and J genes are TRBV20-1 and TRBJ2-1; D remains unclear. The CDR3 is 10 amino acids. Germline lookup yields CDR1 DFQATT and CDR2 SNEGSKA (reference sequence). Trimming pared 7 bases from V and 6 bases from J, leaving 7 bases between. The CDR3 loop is CSVSSNEQFF. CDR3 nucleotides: TGCAGTGTTAGCTCCAATGAGCAGTTCTTC.

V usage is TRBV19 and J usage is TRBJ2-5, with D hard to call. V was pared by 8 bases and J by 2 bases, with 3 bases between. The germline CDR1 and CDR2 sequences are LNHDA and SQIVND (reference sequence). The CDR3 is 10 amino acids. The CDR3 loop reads CASGQETQYF. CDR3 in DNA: TGTGCCAGTGGGCAAGAGACCCAGTACTTC.

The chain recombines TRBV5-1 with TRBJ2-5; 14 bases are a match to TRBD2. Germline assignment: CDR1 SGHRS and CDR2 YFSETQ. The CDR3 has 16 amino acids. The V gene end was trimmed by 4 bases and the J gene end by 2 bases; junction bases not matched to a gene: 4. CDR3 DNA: TGCGCCAGCAGCCCGGGACTAGCGGGGGCTCAAGAGACCCAGTACTTC. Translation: CASSPGLAGAQETQYF.

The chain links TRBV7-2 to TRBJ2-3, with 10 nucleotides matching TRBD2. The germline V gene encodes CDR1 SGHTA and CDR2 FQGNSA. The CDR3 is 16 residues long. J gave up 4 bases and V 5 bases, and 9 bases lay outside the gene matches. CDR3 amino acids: CASSLSGGATPDTQYF. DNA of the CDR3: TGTGCCAGCAGCCTCAGCGGGGGGGCCACCCCAGATACGCAGTATTTT.

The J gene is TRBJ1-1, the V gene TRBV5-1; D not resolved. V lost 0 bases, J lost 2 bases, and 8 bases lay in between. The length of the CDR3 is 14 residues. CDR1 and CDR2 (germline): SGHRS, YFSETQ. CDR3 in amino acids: CASSLDQTNTEAFF. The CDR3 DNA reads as TGCGCCAGCAGCTTGGATCAGACCAACACTGAAGCTTTCTTT.

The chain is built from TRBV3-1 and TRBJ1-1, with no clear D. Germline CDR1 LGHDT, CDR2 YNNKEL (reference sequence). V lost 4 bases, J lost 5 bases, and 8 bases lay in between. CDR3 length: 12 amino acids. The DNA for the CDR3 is TGTGCCAGCAGCCTTCGGAGGACTGAAGCTTTCTTT. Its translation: CASSLRRTEAFF.

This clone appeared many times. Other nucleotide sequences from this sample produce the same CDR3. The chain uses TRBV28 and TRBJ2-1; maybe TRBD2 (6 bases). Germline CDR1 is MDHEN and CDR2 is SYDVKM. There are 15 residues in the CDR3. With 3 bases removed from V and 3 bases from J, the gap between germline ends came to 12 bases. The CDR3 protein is CASSLYPGDYNEQFF. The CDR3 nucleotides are TGTGCCAGCAGTTTGTACCCGGGAGACTACAATGAGCAGTTCTTC.

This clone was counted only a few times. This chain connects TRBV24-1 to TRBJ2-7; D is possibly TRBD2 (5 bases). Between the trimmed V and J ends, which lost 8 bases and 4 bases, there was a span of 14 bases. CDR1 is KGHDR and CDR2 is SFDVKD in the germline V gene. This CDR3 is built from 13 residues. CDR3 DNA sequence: TGTGCCACCAAGTCGGGCGGGCATTACGAGCAGTACTTC. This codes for CATKSGGHYEQYF.

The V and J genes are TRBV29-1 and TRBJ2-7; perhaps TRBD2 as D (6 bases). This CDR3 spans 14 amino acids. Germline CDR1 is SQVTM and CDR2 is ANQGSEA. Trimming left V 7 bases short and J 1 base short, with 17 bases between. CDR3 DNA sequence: TGCAGCGGGTGCTGGGAGGCGTTATCCTACGAGCAGTACTTC. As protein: CSGCWEALSYEQYF.

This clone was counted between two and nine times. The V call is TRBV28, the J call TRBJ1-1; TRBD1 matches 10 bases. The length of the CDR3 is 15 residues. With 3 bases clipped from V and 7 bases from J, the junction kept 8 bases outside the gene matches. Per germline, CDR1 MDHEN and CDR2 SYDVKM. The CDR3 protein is CASSLGTGDTNEAFF. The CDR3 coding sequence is TGTGCCAGCAGTTTGGGGACAGGGGATACAAATGAAGCTTTCTTT.

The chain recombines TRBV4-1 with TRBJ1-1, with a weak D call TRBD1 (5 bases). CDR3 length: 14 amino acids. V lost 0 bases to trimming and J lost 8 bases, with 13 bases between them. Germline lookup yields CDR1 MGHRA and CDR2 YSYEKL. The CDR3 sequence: CASSQDWGSDEAFF. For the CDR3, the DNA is TGCGCCAGCAGCCAAGATTGGGGGTCGGACGAAGCTTTCTTT.

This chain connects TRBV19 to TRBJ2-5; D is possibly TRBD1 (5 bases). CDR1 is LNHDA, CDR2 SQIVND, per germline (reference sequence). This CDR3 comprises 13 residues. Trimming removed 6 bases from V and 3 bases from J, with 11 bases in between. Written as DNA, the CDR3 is TGTGCCAGTAGGGGCAGGGTGGAAGAGACCCAGTACTTC. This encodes CASRGRVEETQYF.

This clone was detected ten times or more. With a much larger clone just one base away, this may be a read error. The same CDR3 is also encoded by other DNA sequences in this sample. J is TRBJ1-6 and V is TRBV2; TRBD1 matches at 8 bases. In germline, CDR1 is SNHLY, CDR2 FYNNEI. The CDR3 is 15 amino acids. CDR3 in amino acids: CASSTPGQANSPLHF. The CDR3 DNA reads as TGTGCCAGCAGTACACCGGGACAGGCAAATTCGCCCCTCCACTTT.

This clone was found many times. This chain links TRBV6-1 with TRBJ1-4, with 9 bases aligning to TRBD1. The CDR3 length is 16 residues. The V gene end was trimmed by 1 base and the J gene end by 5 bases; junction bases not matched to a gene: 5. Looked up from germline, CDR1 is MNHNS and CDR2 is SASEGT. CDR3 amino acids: CASSEVRGQGNEKLFF. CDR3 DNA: TGTGCCAGCAGTGAAGTTAGGGGACAGGGAAATGAAAAACTGTTTTTT.